This T cell receptor (beta chain) was sequenced for a study of T cells in Graves' hyperthyroidism and ophthalmopathy. General observations from the study: Model predictions of ophthalmopathy came a median about six months before onset.

Notes on this clonotype: Antigen specificity is unknown.

There were TCR beta CDR3 regions amplified from RNA transcripts. The study used the HTBI primer set for a first-round RT-PCR of the TCR CDR3. TCRdb reprocessed the multiplex PCR reads with MiXCR, giving one entry per CDR3 protein. The repertoire holds roughly 600,000 distinct CDR3 sequences, with more than 14% as singletons. The CDR3 spans 14 residues. V was clipped by 6 bases and J by 0 bases, with 9 bases between them. Germline V gives CDR1 ENHRY, CDR2 SYGVKD. The sample comprised blood. The chain joins TRBV10-3 to TRBJ1-3; D gene uncertain. This TCR derives from a woman between 45 and 65 years old with Graves' ophthalmopathy. In nucleotides, the CDR3 is TGTGCCATCAGCGGACGGACCTCTGGAAACACCATATATTTT. This gives the protein CAISGRTSGNTIYF.